One and the same sample provided the 19 T cell receptor beta chains below, sequenced in a study of cytomegalovirus exposure and HLA in healthy donors (dated by TCRdb to the late 2010s). Receptor amplification or capture employed the immunoSEQ multiplex PCR assay. TCRdb's version of the immuneACCESS table is confined to in-frame rearrangements and falls short of the full clone set. An unresolved V gene accounts for under half of the shortfall where checked; the remainder is of unknown origin. This sample lists roughly 200,000 clones; roughly 86% were detected once. Together, the top ten hold 6% to 8.5% of the sample. What was sequenced was PBMCs. The receptor set was obtained from a man aged 25 to 45 in good health and CMV-seropositive.

The V gene is TRBV19, the J gene TRBJ1-5; TRBD1 might be the D (6 bases). Looked up from germline, CDR1 is LNHDA and CDR2 is SQIVND (reference sequence). The CDR3 is made up of 13 amino acids. The V and J ends lost 6 bases and 8 bases respectively, with 14 bases between them. CDR3 loop: CASSRTELEPQHF. The CDR3 DNA follows: TGTGCCAGTAGCAGGACAGAACTAGAGCCCCAGCATTTT.

The chain links TRBV2 to TRBJ2-5; 7 bases align to TRBD1. The better agreement between TRBJ2-7 and the DNA end casts doubt on the J call. CDR1 and CDR2 (germline): SNHLY, FYNNEI. CDR3 length: 15 amino acids. The CDR3 DNA follows: TGTGCCAGCAGTCACCCACAGGGGAACTCCTACGAGCAGTACTTC. Protein sequence: CASSHPQGNSYEQYF.

This chain uses TRBV5-1 with TRBJ1-1; 7 nucleotides match TRBD1. V shed 9 bases, J shed 4 bases, and the junction held 9 bases outside the gene matches. The CDR3 runs 13 residues. From germline, CDR1 is SGHRS and CDR2 YFSETQ. CDR3 in DNA: TGCGCCACCTTTGAACCAGGGGGCACTGAAGCTTTCTTT. It encodes CATFEPGGTEAFF.

The V and J genes are TRBV2 and TRBJ1-2; the D gene is possibly TRBD1 (5 bases). This CDR3 contains 14 residues. With 8 bases removed from V and 6 bases from J, the gap between germline ends came to 19 bases. Per germline, CDR1 SNHLY and CDR2 FYNNEI. In nucleotides, the CDR3 is TGTGCCAGCGACTTCCTCCCAGGGCAGGATGGCTACACCTTC. Protein sequence: CASDFLPGQDGYTF.

V is TRBV29-1 and J is TRBJ2-5; D is undetermined. The germline V gene encodes CDR1 SQVTM and CDR2 ANQGSEA. This CDR3 has 12 amino acids. V gave up 6 bases and J gave up 4 bases, with 12 bases separating them. CDR3: CSVTWVGETQYF. The CDR3 DNA reads as TGCAGCGTAACTTGGGTGGGAGAGACCCAGTACTTC.

The chain has TRBV23-1 and TRBJ2-7; D unresolved. TRBV23-1 is an ORF, and what it does is uncertain. The CDR3 runs to 17 residues. The V end lost 6 bases, the J end lost 6 bases, and 27 bases lay between the germline ends. CDR3 in DNA: TGCGCCAGCAGCGACTTACCGGGCCAGCCTCAACTCTGCGAGCAGTACTTC. It specifies CASSDLPGQPQLCEQYF.

V is TRBV2 and J is TRBJ2-5; weak D call: TRBD1 (7 bases). The V end was cut by 8 bases, the J end by 7 bases, with 26 bases between. The CDR3 is 16 residues long. Germline V CDR1 and CDR2: SNHLY, FYNNEI. The CDR3 bases are TGTGCCAGCTTTAGGGGAGGACAGGAGGGTCCGAGGACCCAGTACTTC. Translation gives CASFRGGQEGPRTQYF.

The J gene is TRBJ2-1, the V gene TRBV9; TRBD2 matches at 10 bases. The germline CDR1 and CDR2 sequences are SGDLS and YYNGEE. V shed 7 bases and J 5 bases; nucleotides not matched to a gene: 6. The CDR3 runs 14 residues. This CDR3 reads CASGPLAGDNEQFF. The CDR3 DNA sequence: TGTGCCAGCGGCCCGCTAGCGGGAGACAATGAGCAGTTCTTC.

The V gene is TRBV6-1, the J gene TRBJ2-5; D could derive from TRBD1 or TRBD2 (6 bases each). The germline V gene has CDR1 MNHNS and CDR2 SASEGT. The length of the CDR3 is 14 residues. The ends were cut back, 3 bases at V and 5 bases at J, with 13 bases in the middle. As DNA, the CDR3 is TGTGCCAGCAGTGAGTCGGGGGCTTGGGAGACCCAGTACTTC. This translates into CASSESGAWETQYF.

This chain links TRBV30 with TRBJ2-1; 9 positions match TRBD2. Germline V CDR1 and CDR2: GTSNPN, SVGIG (reference sequence). The CDR3 loop spans 17 amino acids. The trim removed 5 bases at V and 0 bases at J, leaving 11 bases unmatched. CDR3: CAWGGTSHHFSYNEQFF. CDR3 nucleotide sequence: TGTGCCTGGGGGGGGACTAGCCATCATTTCTCCTACAATGAGCAGTTCTTC.

This rearrangement joins TRBV4-1 to TRBJ2-7, with unresolved D. CDR1 and CDR2 (germline): MGHRA, YSYEKL. This CDR3 has 15 residues. V lost 0 bases and J lost 4, with 13 bases in between. The CDR3 DNA follows: TGCGCCAGCAGCCAAGATTTGAGCTTAGTTTACGAGCAGTACTTC. Protein sequence: CASSQDLSLVYEQYF.

V gene TRBV5-8 combines with J gene TRBJ2-1, with TRBD2 as a possible D gene (6 bases). This CDR3 contains 20 residues. Germline lookup yields CDR1 SGHTS and CDR2 YDEGEE. The germline V and J ends were trimmed by 0 bases and 4 bases, with 26 bases remaining between them. The CDR3 DNA reads TGTGCCAGCAGCTTGGCCAAGTCCGCCCTCGGGGCTAGCGCTTACAATGAGCAGTTCTTC. Translated: CASSLAKSALGASAYNEQFF.

V and J are TRBV11-2 and TRBJ2-5, with unresolved D. The CDR3 totals 16 residues. Trimming pared 5 bases from V and 5 bases from J, leaving 21 bases between. From germline, CDR1 is SGHAT and CDR2 FQNNGV. The CDR3 DNA reads as TGTGCCAGCAGCCAAACCTCTCACCCGCCGTACGAGACCCAGTACTTC. Amino acid sequence: CASSQTSHPPYETQYF.

J is TRBJ1-1 and V is TRBV7-9; maybe TRBD1 (6 bases). CDR1 SEHNR and CDR2 FQNEAQ come from the germline V gene (reference sequence). V lost 2 bases and J lost 4, with 11 bases in between. This CDR3 has 14 amino acids. The CDR3 region has the DNA TGTGCCAGCAGCTTAACAGGGTGGGGCACTGAAGCTTTCTTT. Translated: CASSLTGWGTEAFF.

This chain uses TRBV29-1 with TRBJ2-7; the match to TRBD2 covers 15 bases. Germline CDR1 reads SQVTM; CDR2 reads ANQGSEA. The CDR3 contains 18 residues. V was clipped by 0 bases and J by 3 bases; unmatched bases: 9. CDR3 coding DNA: TGCAGCGTTGAAGAAAGAGGACTAGCGGGAGGGCCGTACTACGAGCAGTACTTC. The encoded protein is CSVEERGLAGGPYYEQYF.

This clone was found a few times. CDR3 in DNA: TGTGCCAGCACCCCTCTCGGGCAGCTATGGGAAGCTTTCTTT. Residues: CASTPLGQLWEAFF. This rearrangement joins TRBV12-1 to TRBJ1-1. TRBV12-1 is noted as a pseudogene. The CDR3 is 14 amino acids.

The chain is built from TRBV4-1 and TRBJ1-3, with a tentative D call TRBD1 (5 bases). V lost 3 bases and J 1 base, leaving 7 bases between the germline ends. Germline-derived CDR1 and CDR2 are MGHRA and YSYEKL. The CDR3 contains 14 residues. The CDR3 spells CASSQGPSGNTIYF. The CDR3 nucleotides read TGCGCCAGCAGCCAGGGACCTTCTGGAAACACCATATATTTT.

V and J are TRBV28 and TRBJ2-7, with 9 bases lining up with TRBD1. The CDR3 spans 16 residues. V shed 1 base, J shed 3 bases, and the junction held 7 bases outside the gene matches. Germline CDR1 reads MDHEN; CDR2 reads SYDVKM. CDR3 sequence (DNA): TGTGCCAGCAGTTTATACCCAACAGGGGGCTTCTACGAGCAGTACTTC. Encoded protein: CASSLYPTGGFYEQYF. The full variable domain, rest sourced from reference TRBV28 and TRBJ2-7, is DVKVTQSSRYLVKRTGEKVFLECVQDMDHENMFWYRQDPGLGLRLIYFSYDVKMKEKGDIPEGYSVSREKKERFSLILESASTNQTSMYLCASSLYPTGGFYEQYFGPGTRLTVT.

This clone has only one observation. Other DNA sequences in this specimen translate into the identical CDR3. This sequence joins TRBV27 and TRBJ1-1; D is undetermined. CDR1 is MNHEY, CDR2 SMNVEV, per germline (reference sequence). The CDR3 consists of 13 residues. Trimming stripped 0 bases from V and 2 bases from J, with 4 bases between. The CDR3 reads CASSLSRNTEAFF. The DNA of the CDR3 is TGTGCCAGCAGTTTATCAAGAAACACTGAAGCTTTCTTT.